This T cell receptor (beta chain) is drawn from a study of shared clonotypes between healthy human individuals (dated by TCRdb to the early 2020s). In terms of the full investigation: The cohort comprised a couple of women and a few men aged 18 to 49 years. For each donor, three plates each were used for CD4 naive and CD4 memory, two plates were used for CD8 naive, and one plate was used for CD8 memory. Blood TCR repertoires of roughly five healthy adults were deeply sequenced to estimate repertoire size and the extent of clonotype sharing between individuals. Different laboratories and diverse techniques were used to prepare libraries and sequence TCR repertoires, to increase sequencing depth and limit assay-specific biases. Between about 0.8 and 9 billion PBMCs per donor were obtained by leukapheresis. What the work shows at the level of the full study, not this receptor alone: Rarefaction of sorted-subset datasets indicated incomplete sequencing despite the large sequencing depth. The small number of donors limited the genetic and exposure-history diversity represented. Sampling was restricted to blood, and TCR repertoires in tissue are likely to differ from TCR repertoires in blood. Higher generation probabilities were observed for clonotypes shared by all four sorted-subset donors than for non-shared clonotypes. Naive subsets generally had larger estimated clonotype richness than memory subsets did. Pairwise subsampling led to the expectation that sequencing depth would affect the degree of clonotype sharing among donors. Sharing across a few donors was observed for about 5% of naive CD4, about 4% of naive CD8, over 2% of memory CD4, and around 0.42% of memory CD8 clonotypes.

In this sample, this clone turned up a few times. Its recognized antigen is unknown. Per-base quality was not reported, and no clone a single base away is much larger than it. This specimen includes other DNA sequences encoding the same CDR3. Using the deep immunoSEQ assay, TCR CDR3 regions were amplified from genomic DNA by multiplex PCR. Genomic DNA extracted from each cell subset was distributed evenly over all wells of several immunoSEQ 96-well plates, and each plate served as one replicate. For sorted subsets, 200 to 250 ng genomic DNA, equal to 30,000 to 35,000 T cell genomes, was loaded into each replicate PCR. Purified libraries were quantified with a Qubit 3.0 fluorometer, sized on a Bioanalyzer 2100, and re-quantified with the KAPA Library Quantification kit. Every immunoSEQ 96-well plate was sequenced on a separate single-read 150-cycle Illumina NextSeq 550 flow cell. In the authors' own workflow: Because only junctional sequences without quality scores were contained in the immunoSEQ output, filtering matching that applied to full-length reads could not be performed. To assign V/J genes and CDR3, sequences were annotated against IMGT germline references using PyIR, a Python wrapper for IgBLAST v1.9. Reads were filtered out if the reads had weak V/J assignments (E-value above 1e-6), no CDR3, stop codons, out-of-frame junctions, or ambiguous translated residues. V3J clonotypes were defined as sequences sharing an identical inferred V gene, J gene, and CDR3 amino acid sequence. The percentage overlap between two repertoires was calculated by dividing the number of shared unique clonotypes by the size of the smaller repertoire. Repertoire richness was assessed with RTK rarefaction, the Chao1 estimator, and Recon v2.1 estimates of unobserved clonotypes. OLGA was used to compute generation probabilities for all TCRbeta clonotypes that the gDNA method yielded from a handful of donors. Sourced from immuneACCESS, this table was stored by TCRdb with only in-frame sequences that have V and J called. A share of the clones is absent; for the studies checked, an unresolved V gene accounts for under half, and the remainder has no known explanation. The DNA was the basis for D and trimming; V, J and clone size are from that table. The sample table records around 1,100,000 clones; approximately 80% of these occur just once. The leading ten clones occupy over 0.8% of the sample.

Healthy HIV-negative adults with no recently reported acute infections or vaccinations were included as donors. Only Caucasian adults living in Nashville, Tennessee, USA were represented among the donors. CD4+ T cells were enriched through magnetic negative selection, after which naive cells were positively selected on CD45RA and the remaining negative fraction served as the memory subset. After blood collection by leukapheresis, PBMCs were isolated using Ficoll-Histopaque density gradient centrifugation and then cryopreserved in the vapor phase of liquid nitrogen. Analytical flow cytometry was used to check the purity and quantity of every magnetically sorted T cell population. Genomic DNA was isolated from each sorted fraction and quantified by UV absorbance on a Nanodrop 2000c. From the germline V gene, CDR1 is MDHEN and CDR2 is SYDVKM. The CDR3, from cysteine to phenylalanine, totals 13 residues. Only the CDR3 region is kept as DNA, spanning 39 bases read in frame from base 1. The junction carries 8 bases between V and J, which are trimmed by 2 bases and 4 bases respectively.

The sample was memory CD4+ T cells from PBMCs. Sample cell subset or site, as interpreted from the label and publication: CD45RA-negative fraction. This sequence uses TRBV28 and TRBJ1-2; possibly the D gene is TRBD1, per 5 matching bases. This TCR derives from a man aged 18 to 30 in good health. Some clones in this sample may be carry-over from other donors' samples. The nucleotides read TGTGCCAGCAGTTTAAGGGGAGGCTATGGCTACACCTTC. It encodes CASSLRGGYGYTF.